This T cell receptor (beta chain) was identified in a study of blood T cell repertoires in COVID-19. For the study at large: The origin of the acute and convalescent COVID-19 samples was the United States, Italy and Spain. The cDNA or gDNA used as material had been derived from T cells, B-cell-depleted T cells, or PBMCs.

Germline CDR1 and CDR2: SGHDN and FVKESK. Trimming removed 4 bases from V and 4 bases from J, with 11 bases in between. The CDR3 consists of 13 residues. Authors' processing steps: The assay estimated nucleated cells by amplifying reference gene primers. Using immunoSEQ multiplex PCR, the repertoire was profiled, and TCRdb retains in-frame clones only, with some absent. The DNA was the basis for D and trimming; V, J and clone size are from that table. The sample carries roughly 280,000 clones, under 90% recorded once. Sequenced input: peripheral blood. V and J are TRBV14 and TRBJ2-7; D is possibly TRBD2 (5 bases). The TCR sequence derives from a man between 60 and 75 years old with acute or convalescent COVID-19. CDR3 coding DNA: TGTGCCAGCAGCCCGTTAGCGAAATACGAGCAGTACTTC. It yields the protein CASSPLAKYEQYF.